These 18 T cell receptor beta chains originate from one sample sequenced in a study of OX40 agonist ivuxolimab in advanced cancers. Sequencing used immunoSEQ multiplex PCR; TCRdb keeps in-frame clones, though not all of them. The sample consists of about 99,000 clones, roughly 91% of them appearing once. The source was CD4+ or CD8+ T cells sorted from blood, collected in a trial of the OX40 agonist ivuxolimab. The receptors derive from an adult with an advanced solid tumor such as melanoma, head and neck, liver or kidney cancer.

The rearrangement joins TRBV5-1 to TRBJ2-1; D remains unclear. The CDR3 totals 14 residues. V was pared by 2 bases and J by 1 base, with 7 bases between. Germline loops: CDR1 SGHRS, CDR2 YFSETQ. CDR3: CASSLQQSYNEQFF. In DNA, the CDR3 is TGCGCCAGCAGCTTACAGCAGTCCTACAATGAGCAGTTCTTC.

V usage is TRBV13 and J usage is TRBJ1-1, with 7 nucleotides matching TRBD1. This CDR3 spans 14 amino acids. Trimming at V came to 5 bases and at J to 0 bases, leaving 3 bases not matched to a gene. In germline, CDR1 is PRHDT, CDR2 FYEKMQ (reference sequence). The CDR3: CASSNRGLNTEAFF. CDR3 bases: TGTGCCAGCAGCAACAGGGGTTTGAACACTGAAGCTTTCTTT.

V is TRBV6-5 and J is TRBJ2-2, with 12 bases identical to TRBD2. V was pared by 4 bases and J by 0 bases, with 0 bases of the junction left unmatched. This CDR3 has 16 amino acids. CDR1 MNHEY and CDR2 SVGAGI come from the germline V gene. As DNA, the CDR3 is TGTGCCAGCAGTTGGACTAGCGGGACGAACACCGGGGAGCTGTTTTTT. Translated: CASSWTSGTNTGELFF.

The CDR3 here is CASSPETATNEKLFF. In DNA, the CDR3 is TGTGCCAGCAGCCCGGAGACAGCAACTAATGAAAAACTGTTTTTT. The rearrangement uses TRBV5-4 and TRBJ1-4, with a tentative D call TRBD1 (5 bases). This CDR3 comprises 15 residues. The V end lost 4 bases, the J end lost 0 bases, and 10 bases lay between the germline ends. CDR1 SGHNT and CDR2 YYREEE come from the germline V gene (reference sequence).

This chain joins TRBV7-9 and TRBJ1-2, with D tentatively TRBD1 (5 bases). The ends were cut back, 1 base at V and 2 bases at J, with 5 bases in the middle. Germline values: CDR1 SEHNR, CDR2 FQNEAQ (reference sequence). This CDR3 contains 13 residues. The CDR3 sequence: CASSLGQNYGYTF. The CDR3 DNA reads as TGTGCCAGCAGCTTAGGACAGAACTATGGCTACACCTTC.

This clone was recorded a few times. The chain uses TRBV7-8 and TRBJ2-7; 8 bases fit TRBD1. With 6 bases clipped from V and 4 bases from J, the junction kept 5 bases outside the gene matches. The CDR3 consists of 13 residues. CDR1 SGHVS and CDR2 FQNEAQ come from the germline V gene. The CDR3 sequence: CASRGQAPYEQYF. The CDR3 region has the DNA TGTGCCAGCAGGGGACAGGCACCGTACGAGCAGTACTTC.

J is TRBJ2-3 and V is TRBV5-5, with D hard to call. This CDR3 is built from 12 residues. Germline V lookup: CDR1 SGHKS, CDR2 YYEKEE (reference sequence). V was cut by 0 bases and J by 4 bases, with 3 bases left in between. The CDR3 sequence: CASSLGADTQYF. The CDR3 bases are TGTGCCAGCAGCTTGGGGGCAGATACGCAGTATTTT.

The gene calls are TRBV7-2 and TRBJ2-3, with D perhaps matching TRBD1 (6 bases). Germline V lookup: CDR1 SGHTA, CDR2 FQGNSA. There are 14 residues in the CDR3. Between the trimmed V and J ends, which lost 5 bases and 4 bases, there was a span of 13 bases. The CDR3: CASSPQGRADTQYF. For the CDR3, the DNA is TGTGCCAGCAGCCCACAGGGAAGGGCAGATACGCAGTATTTT.

CDR3 nucleotide sequence: TGTGCCAGCAGTCCTCGGACAGGGAATTGGAATGAGCAGTTCTTC. Residues: CASSPRTGNWNEQFF. This chain connects TRBV28 to TRBJ2-1, with 8 bases that match TRBD1. The CDR3 spans 15 residues. The germline V gene encodes CDR1 MDHEN and CDR2 SYDVKM. The junction had 10 bases not matched to a gene; V was cut back by 5 bases and J by 7 bases.

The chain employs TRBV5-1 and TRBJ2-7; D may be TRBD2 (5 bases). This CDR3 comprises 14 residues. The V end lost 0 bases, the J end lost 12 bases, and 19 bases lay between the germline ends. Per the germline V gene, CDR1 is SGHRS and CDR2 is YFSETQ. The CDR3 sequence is CASSLAQWESSWYF. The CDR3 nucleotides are TGCGCCAGCAGCTTGGCCCAGTGGGAGTCGTCGTGGTACTTC.

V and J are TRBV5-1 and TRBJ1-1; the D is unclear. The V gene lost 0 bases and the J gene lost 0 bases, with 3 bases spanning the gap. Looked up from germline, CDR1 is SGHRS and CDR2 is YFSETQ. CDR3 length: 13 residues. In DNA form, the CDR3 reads TGCGCCAGCAGCTTGGAGGTGAACACTGAAGCTTTCTTT. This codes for CASSLEVNTEAFF.

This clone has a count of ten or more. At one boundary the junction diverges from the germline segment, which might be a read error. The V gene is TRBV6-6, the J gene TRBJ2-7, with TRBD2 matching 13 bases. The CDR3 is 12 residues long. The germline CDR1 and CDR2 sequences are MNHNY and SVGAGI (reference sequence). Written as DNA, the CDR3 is TGTGCCAGCAGTTACGGGACTAGCGGGACGGACTTC. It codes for CASSYGTSGTDF.

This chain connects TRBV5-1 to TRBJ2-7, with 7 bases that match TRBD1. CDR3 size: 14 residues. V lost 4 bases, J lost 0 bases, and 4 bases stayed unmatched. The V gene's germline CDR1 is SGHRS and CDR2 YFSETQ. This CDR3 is CASSRDSTSYEQYF. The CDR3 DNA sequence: TGCGCCAGCAGCCGGGACAGCACCTCCTACGAGCAGTACTTC. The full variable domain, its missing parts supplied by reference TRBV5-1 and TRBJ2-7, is KAGVTQTPRYLIKTRGQQVTLSCSPISGHRSVSWYQQTPGQGLQFLFEYFSETQRNKGNFPGRFSGRQFSNSRSEMNVSTLELGDSALYLCASSRDSTSYEQYFGPGTRLTVT.

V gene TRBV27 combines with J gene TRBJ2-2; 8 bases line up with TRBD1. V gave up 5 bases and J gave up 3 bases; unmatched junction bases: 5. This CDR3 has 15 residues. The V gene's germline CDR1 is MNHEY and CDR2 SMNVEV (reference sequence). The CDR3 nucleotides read TGTGCCAGCAGTCCCAGGGGGCTTGACACCGGGGAGCTGTTTTTT. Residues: CASSPRGLDTGELFF.

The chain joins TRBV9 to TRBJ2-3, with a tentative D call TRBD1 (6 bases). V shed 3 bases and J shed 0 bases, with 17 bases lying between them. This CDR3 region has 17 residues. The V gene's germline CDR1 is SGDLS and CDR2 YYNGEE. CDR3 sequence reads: CASSARGGVSSTDTQYF. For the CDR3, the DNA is TGTGCCAGCAGCGCCAGAGGGGGTGTCTCTAGCACAGATACGCAGTATTTT.

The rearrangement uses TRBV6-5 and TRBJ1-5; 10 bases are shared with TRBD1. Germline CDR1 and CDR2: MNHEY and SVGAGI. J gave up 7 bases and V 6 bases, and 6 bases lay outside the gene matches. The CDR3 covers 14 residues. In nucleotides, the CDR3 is TGTGCCAGCAGGAGACAGGGGGCAGGACAGCCCCAGCATTTT. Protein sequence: CASRRQGAGQPQHF.

In DNA form, the CDR3 reads TGTGCCAGCAGCGTAACTAGCGGGAGATCTGAGCAGTTCTTC. It specifies CASSVTSGRSEQFF. This rearrangement joins TRBV9 to TRBJ2-1; TRBD2 agrees at 11 bases. There are 14 residues in the CDR3. The junction had 3 bases not matched to a gene; V was cut back by 1 base and J by 9 bases. The germline CDR1 and CDR2 sequences are SGDLS and YYNGEE.

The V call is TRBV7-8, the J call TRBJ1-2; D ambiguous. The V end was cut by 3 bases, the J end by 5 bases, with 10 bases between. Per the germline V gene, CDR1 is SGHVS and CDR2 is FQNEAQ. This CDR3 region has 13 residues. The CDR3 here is CASSLSDRYGYTF. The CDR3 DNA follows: TGTGCCAGCAGCTTGTCAGACCGATATGGCTACACCTTC.